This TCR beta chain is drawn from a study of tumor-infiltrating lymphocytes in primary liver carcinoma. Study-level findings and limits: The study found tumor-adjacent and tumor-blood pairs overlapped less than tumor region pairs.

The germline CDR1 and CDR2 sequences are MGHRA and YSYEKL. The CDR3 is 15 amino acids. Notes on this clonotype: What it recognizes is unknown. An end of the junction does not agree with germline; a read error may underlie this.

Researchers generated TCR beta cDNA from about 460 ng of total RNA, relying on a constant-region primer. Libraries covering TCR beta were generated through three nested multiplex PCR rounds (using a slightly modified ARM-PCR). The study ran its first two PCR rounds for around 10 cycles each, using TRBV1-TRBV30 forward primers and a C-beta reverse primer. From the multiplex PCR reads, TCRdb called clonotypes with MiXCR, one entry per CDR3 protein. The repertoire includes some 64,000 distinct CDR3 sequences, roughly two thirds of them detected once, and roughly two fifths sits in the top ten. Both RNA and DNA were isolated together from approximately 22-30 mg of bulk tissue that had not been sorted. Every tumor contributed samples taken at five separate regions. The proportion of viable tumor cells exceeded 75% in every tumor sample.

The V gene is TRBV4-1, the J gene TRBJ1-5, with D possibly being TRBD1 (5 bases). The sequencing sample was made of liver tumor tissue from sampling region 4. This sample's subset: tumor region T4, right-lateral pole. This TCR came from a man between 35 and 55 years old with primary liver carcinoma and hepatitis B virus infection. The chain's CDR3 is CASSSIEGSNQPQHF. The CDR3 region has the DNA TGCGCCAGCAGTTCCATAGAGGGGAGCAATCAACCCCAGCATTTT.